Listed below are T cell receptor beta chains from one sample, sequenced in a study of blood T cell repertoires in COVID-19. Here immunoSEQ multiplex PCR was the method, and the copy in TCRdb shows in-frame clones only, minus some. The sample shows some 150,000 clones, about nine tenths of them seen only once. Sequenced: peripheral blood. The receptors here all came from a man aged 50-59 years with active or convalescent COVID-19. The CDR3 runs from the conserved cysteine through the conserved F or W. Each record gives: J gene, clone size, V gene, D gene, CDR3 DNA, CDR3 protein. D genes are given only for firm matches. The size entry is marked missing in some rows and otherwise reads once, few, many or a size class.

>TRBJ1-5|NA|TRBV15|NA
TGTGCCACCAGCAGAGATTTTTCGGGTTACCAGCCCCAGCATTTT
CATSRDFSGYQPQHF
>TRBJ2-1|NA|TRBV11-3|TRBD1
TGTGCCAGCAGCTTGGGACAGGGGGCTGAGCAGTTCTTC
CASSLGQGAEQFF
>TRBJ2-3|NA|TRBV4-2|NA
TGTGCCAGCAGCTATAACGCAGGGGGCACAGATACGCAGTATTTT
CASSYNAGGTDTQYF
>TRBJ2-5|NA|TRBV20-1|TRBD1
TGCAGTGCTAGTACTCCAGGGGGCTGGGAAGAGACCCAGTACTTC
CSASTPGGWEETQYF
>TRBJ1-1|NA|TRBV6-1|NA
TGTGCCAGCAGTGGCAAGACAGGAGTCGGTACGACTGAAGCTTTCTTT
CASSGKTGVGTTEAFF
>TRBJ1-2|NA|TRBV29-1|TRBD1
TGCAGCGTTTCTGGACAGGGGGCAAGATATGGCTACACCTTC
CSVSGQGARYGYTF
>TRBJ2-7|NA|TRBV6-2/TRBV6-3|NA
TGTGCCAGCAGTTACGTACAGTACGAGCAGTACTTC
CASSYVQYEQYF
>TRBJ1-3|NA|TRBV6-5|NA
TGTGCCAGCAGTTACGGGCAGGCTTCTGGAAACACCATATATTTT
CASSYGQASGNTIYF
>TRBJ1-2|NA|TRBV4-2|NA
TGTGCCAGCAGCCAAGATAAGGCAGGGGAATATGGCTACACCTTC
CASSQDKAGEYGYTF
>TRBJ1-5|NA|TRBV18|NA
TGTGCCAGCTCACCACGGCAGTCAGACAATCAGCCCCAGCATTTT
CASSPRQSDNQPQHF
>TRBJ2-1|NA|TRBV5-4|NA
TGTGCCAGCAGCTCAGGGGGGAGGTTCCAAAATGAGCAGTTCTTC
CASSSGGRFQNEQFF
>TRBJ2-5|NA|TRBV9|NA
TGTGCCAGCAGCTCAACCGACTATCAAGAGACCCAGTACTTC
CASSSTDYQETQYF
>TRBJ1-3|NA|TRBV18|NA
TGTGCCAGCTCACCGGTACGGGGAACAGACTCTGGAAACACCATATATTTT
CASSPVRGTDSGNTIYF
>TRBJ2-5|NA|TRBV27|NA
TGTGCCAGCAGTTTATCCCCATGGCAGACCCAGTACTTC
CASSLSPWQTQYF
>TRBJ2-1|few|TRBV10-2|TRBD2
TGCGCCAGCTCGGGGTTAGCGGGAGGTAATGAGCAGTTCTTC
CASSGLAGGNEQFF
>TRBJ2-7|NA|TRBV5-8|TRBD1
TGTGCCAGCAGCTTGAAATGGGGGGGGGACAGGGACCTCTACGAGCAGTACTTC
CASSLKWGGDRDLYEQYF
>TRBJ1-3|NA|TRBV5-4|TRBD1
TGTGCCAGCAGCACCCGGACAGGGGGCGCGCTAGGAAACACCATATATTTT
CASSTRTGGALGNTIYF
>TRBJ2-2|NA|TRBV2|NA
TGTGCCAGCAGTGGCACGTCTCTAGCGAACACCGGGGAGCTGTTTTTT
CASSGTSLANTGELFF
>TRBJ1-3|NA|TRBV6-6|NA
TGTGCCAGCAGTTACACGGGCGCGGGCTCTGGAAACACCATATATTTT
CASSYTGAGSGNTIYF
>TRBJ1-2|NA|TRBV3-1/TRBV3-2|TRBD1
TGTGCCAGCAGCCAAGCTACAGGGGGCGCCTCCTATGGCTACACCTTC
CASSQATGGASYGYTF
>TRBJ2-4|NA|TRBV7-2|TRBD1
TGTGCCAGCAGCTTAGTCGGACAGGGGTTGGCGCAAAACATTCAGTACTTC
CASSLVGQGLAQNIQYF
>TRBJ2-3|NA|TRBV6-4|TRBD2
TGTGCCAGCAGTCAAGGACTAGCGGTCACAGATACGCAGTATTTT
CASSQGLAVTDTQYF
>TRBJ1-6|NA|TRBV18|NA
TGTGCCAGCTCACCACCATGGGGCGATAATTCACCCCTCCACTTT
CASSPPWGDNSPLHF
>TRBJ1-2|NA|TRBV3-1/TRBV3-2|NA
TGTGCCAGCAGCCATGGCCACATCCCTGCAGGGAGGTATGGCTACACCTTC
CASSHGHIPAGRYGYTF
>TRBJ2-1|NA|TRBV12-3/TRBV12-4|NA
TGTGCCAGCAGCTCTGTCGGGCAGTTCTTC
CASSSVGQFF
>TRBJ2-3|NA|TRBV24-1|TRBD1
TGTGCCACCAGTGCAGACAGGGGCCGCACAGATACGCAGTATTTT
CATSADRGRTDTQYF
>TRBJ2-1|NA|TRBV4-1|TRBD2
TGCGCCAGCAGCCAAGAAGGGGTCGGGACTAGCGGATACAATGAGCAGTTCTTC
CASSQEGVGTSGYNEQFF
>TRBJ2-7|NA|TRBV28|TRBD1
TGTGCCAGCAGTTTCGTTGGGACAGTCTCCTACGAGCAGTACTTC
CASSFVGTVSYEQYF
>TRBJ2-5|NA|TRBV5-1|NA
TGCGCCAGCAGCTTGGCGGCGGGGCAGGAGACCCAGTACTTC
CASSLAAGQETQYF
>TRBJ2-7|NA|TRBV27|TRBD1
TGTGCCAGCAGTTCCTCCGGGACAGGGTTAGGTCAGTACTTC
CASSSSGTGLGQYF
>TRBJ2-3|NA|TRBV10-3|NA
TGTGCCATCAGTGACCCCCCTGGCACAGATACGCAGTATTTT
CAISDPPGTDTQYF
>TRBJ1-1|NA|TRBV15|TRBD1
TGTGCCACCAGCATGCGGACAGGGAAAGGCACTGAAGCTTTCTTT
CATSMRTGKGTEAFF
>TRBJ1-2|NA|TRBV4-2|NA
TGTGCCAGCAGCCAAGATGAGGGGAGGAAGGGTGGCTACACCTTC
CASSQDEGRKGGYTF
>TRBJ1-2|NA|TRBV10-1|TRBD1
TGCGCCAGCAGTCTTAGGACAGGCCGCTATGGCTACACCTTC
CASSLRTGRYGYTF
>TRBJ1-3|NA|TRBV14|NA
TGTGCCAGCAGGGGCCTCTCTGGAAACACCATATATTTT
CASRGLSGNTIYF
>TRBJ2-6|NA|TRBV24-1|NA
TGTGCCACCAGTGACCCGGACTCTACCGGGGCCAACGTCCTGACTTTC
CATSDPDSTGANVLTF
>TRBJ2-1|NA|TRBV7-2|TRBD1
TGTGCCAGCAGCTTAGCACAGGGGAGCTACAATGAGCAGTTCTTC
CASSLAQGSYNEQFF
>TRBJ2-7|NA|TRBV7-9|NA
TGTGCCAGCAGCACTCAGGGAAACGAGCAGTACTTC
CASSTQGNEQYF
>TRBJ2-5|NA|TRBV19|TRBD2
TGTGCCAGTAGTAGGGGACTAGCGGGAGGAGGTCAAGAGACCCAGTACTTC
CASSRGLAGGGQETQYF
>TRBJ1-6|NA|TRBV5-6|NA
TGTGCCAGCAGCCACGCCGGGACATATTCACCCCTCCACTTT
CASSHAGTYSPLHF